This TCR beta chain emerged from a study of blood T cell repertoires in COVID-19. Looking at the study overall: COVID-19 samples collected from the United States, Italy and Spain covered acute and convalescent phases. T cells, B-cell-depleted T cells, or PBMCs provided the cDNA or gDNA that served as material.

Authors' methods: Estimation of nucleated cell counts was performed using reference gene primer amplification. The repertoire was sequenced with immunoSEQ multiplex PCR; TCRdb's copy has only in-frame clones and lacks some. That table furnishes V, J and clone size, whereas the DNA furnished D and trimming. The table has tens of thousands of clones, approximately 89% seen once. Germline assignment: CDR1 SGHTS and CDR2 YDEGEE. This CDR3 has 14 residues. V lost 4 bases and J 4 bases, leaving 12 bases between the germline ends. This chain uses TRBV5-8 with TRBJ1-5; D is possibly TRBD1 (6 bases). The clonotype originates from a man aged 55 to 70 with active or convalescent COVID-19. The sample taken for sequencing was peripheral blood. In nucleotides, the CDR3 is TGTGCCAGCAGCGCCGGGACAACGAATCAGCCCCAGCATTTT. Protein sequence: CASSAGTTNQPQHF.